Described below is a single T cell receptor (beta chain) sequence and its context. Its antigen is currently unknown. The source of the sample is a study of OX40 agonist ivuxolimab in advanced cancers. In the study overall: Age averaged about 62 years (range roughly 20 to 90), and more than 80% were male.

Study findings and constraints: More expanded clones were seen, on average, in CD8+ T cells than in CD4+.

Assay: immunoSEQ multiplex PCR; the TCRdb copy retains only in-frame clones and omits some. The sample has some 76,000 clones; more than 85% are singletons. If patients had autoimmune disease history or systemic immunosuppression, they were excluded. Germline CDR1 is LGHNA and CDR2 is YSLEER. Deletions cut 2 bases from V and 1 base from J, with 14 bases between. The CDR3 extends over 16 amino acids. The specimen was CD4+ or CD8+ T cells sorted from blood, collected in a trial of the OX40 agonist ivuxolimab. The receptor comes from an adult with an advanced solid tumor such as melanoma, head and neck, liver or kidney cancer. This sequence joins TRBV4-3 and TRBJ1-1, with a tentative D call TRBD1 (5 bases). CDR3 bases: TGCGCCAGCAGCCAAAAAGGTTTGGGGGGGAACACTGAAGCTTTCTTT. Its translation: CASSQKGLGGNTEAFF.